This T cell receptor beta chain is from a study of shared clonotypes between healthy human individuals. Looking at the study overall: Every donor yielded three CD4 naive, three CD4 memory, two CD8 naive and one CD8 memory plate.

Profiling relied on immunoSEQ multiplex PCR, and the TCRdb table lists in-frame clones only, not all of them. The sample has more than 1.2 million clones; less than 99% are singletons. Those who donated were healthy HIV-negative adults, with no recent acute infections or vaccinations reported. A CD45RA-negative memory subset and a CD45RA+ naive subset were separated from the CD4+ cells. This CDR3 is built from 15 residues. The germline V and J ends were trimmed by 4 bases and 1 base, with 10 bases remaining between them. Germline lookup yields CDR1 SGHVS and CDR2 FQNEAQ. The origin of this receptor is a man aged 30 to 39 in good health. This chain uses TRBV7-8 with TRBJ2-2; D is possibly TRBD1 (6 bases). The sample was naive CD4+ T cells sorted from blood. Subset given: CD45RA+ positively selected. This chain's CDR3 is CASSSGQKNTGELFF. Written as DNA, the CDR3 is TGTGCCAGCAGCTCTGGACAGAAGAACACCGGGGAGCTGTTTTTT.